This T cell receptor beta chain originates from a study of blood T cell repertoires in COVID-19 (dated by TCRdb to 2018 to 2020). In the study overall: Collaborator samples came from the United States, Italy and Spain and covered acute and convalescent phases of COVID-19. Where available, HLA class I and class II types were obtained from metadata supplied by the sample provider rather than from assay-based typing. Subjects who had been exposed to COVID-19, were actively infected with it, or had recovered from it provided the deeply sampled blood TCRbeta repertoires that made up the dataset. The repertoires were released in a freely available public database intended as a resource for research on the immune response to SARS-CoV-2. Sample metadata almost always included a de-identified subject ID, COVID-19 status, age in years and sex. Samples came from the ongoing ImmuneRACE study (first 160 participants) plus 1,254 subjects from 6 global collaborators. The prospective study material was composed of cDNA or gDNA derived from T cells, B-cell-depleted T cells, or PBMCs.

The investigation overall reported the following: How much clinical and demographic metadata was included differed by source and by participant, and the metadata was provided uncurated.

TCRbeta CDR3 regions were amplified from genomic DNA using the immunoSEQ Assay, a bias-controlled multiplex PCR. The authors' pipeline ran thus. Within the assay, amplification of reference gene primers was used to estimate how many nucleated cells each sample contained. Sequence reads were collapsed and filtered to measure the absolute abundance of every unique TCRbeta CDR3 rearrangement. Productive Simpson clonality was computed per sample as the square root of Simpson's diversity index over productive rearrangements. The table was pulled from immuneACCESS by TCRdb, which kept in-frame rearrangements only. Such tables lose some clones; where checked, under half of the loss comes from unresolved V genes, and the rest has no known cause. V and J calls plus clone size are reproduced from that table; the DNA served to infer D and trimming. The sample table lists around 160,000 clones, around 87% of them with a count of one. Jointly, the top ten make up around 1.3% of the sample.

Participants in the prospective study were aged about 18 to 95 years, lived in about two dozen United States geographic areas, and enrolled through a virtual design. In the prospective study, cohorts were assigned on the basis of participant-reported clinical history obtained from a screening survey and a study questionnaire. In the prospective study, mobile phlebotomists collected whole blood, serum and a nasopharyngeal or oropharyngeal swab from each participant. Over a roughly two-month period, participants in the prospective study had the option of providing additional blood draws and questionnaires. Before DNA extraction, prospective study blood samples were shipped either frozen or at room temperature. V gives up 8 bases and J gives up 0 bases, and the segment between their germline ends measures 17 bases. From the cysteine up to the phenylalanine, the CDR3 has a length of 16 residues. The sequence is cut down to CDR3 DNA, 48 bases in frame from base 1. CDR1 and CDR2, per the germline V gene (reference sequence), are WNHNN and SYGVQD.

On this clone itself: It has no known antigen specificity. No much larger clonotype is one base removed from it; base qualities were not supplied.

The receptor was isolated from a woman in her twenties or thirties with acute COVID-19. Recombination linked TRBV10-1 to TRBJ1-3, with TRBD1 as a weak D call on 6 bases. Specimen: PBMCs or T cells enriched from blood (not recorded which). The CDR3 region reads CASAGGPGHSGNTIYF. The DNA sequence follows: TGCGCCAGCGCGGGGGGGCCGGGGCACTCTGGAAACACCATATATTTT.